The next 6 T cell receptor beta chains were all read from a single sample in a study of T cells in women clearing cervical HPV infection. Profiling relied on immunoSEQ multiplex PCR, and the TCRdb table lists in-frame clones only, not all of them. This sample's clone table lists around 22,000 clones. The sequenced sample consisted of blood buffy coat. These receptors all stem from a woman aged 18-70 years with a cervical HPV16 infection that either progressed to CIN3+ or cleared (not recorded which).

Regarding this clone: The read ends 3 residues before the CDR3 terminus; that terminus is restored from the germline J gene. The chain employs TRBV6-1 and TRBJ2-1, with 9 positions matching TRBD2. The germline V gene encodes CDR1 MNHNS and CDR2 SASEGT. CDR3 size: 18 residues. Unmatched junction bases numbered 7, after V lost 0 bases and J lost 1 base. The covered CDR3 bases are TGTGCCAGCAGTGAAGCGCGGGGGGGCTTACGGTCCTACAATGAG. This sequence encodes CASSEARGGLRSYNE. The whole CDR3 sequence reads CASSEARGGLRSYNEQFF.

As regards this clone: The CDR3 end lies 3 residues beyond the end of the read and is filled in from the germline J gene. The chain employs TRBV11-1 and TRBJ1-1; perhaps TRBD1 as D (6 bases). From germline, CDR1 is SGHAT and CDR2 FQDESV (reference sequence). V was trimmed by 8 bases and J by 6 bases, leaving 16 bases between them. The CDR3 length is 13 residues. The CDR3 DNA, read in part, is TGTGCCAGCGGCAGGGGTCGGGTCGCTGAA. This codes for CASGRGRVAE. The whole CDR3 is CASGRGRVAEAFF. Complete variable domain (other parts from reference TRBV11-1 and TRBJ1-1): EAEVAQSPRYKITEKSQAVAFWCDPISGHATLYWYRQILGQGPELLVQFQDESVVDDSQLPKDRFSAERLKGVDSTLKIQPAELGDSAMYLCASGRGRVAEAFFGQGTRLTVV.

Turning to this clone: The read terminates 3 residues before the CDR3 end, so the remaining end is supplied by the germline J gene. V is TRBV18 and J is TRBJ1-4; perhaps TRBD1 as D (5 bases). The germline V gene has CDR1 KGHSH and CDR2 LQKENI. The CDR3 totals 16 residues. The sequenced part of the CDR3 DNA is TGTGCCAGCTCACCACCGCAAGGGTCTGGGGCCAACGTA. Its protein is CASSPPQGSGANV. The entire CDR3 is CASSPPQGSGANVLFF.

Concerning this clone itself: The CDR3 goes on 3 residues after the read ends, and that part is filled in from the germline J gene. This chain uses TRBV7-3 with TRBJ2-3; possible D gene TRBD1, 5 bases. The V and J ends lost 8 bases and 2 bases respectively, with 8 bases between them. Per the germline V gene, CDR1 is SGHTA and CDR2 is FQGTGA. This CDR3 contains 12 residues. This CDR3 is CASQGSTDTQYF. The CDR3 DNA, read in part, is TGTGCCAGCCAGGGTTCCACAGATACG.

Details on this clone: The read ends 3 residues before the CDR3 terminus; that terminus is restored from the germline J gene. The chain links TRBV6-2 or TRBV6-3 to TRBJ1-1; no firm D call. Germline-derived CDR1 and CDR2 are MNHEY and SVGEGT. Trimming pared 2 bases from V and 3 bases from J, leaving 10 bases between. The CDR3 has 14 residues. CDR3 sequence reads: CASSYEGWDTEAFF. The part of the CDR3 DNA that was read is TGTGCCAGCAGTTACGAGGGTTGGGACACTGAA.

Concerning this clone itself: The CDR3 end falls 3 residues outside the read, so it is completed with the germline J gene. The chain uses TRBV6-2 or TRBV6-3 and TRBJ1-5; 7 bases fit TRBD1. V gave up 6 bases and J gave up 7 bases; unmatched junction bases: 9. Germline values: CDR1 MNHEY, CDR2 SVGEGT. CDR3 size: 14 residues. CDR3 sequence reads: CASRDGQDGQPQHF. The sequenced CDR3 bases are TGTGCCAGCAGAGATGGACAGGATGGCCAGCCC.